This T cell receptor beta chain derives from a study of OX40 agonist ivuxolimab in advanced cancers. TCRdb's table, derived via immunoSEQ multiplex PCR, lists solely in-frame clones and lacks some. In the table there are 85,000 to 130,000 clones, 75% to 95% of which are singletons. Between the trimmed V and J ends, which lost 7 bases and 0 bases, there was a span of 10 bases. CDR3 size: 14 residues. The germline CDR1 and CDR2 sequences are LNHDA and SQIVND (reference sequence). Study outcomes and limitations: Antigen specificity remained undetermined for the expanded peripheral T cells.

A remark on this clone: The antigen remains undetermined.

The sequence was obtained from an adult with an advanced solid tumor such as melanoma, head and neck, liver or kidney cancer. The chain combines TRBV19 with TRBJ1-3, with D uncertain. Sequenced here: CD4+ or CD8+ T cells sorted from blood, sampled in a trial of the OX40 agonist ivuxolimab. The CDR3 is CASNDGYSGNTIYF. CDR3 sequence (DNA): TGTGCCAGTAACGACGGATACTCTGGAAACACCATATATTTT.